This T cell receptor beta chain was found in a study of cytotoxic CD8 clonotypes in ibrutinib-treated CLL. For the study at large: Response sampling occurred after a median around 12 months of treatment (range 6 to 36).

Per the germline V gene, CDR1 is MDHEN and CDR2 is SYDVKM. This CDR3 spans 16 amino acids. Germline trimming cut 5 bases from V and 5 bases from J; bases unmatched to any gene: 10. Some clones are missing from TCRdb's copy, which holds only in-frame ones; the method was immunoSEQ multiplex PCR. The sample yields under 30,000 clones, approximately 54% seen once. The J gene is TRBJ1-5, the V gene TRBV28; the match to TRBD1 covers 9 bases. This TCR came from a human donor with chronic lymphocytic leukemia. Sequenced here: PBMCs, sampled before ibrutinib treatment. The CDR3 loop reads CASSRNRGRGYQPQHF. The CDR3, as DNA: TGTGCCAGCAGTAGAAACAGGGGGCGAGGTTATCAGCCCCAGCATTTT.